One sample yielded the 27 T cell receptor beta chains listed below, sequenced in a study of OX40 agonist ivuxolimab in advanced cancers. TCRdb keeps only in-frame clones here, not all; method: immunoSEQ multiplex PCR. Here the sample spans some 30,000 clones, 81% being singletons. Sequences were derived from CD4+ or CD8+ T cells sorted from blood, sampled in a trial of the OX40 agonist ivuxolimab. The receptors here all came from an adult with an advanced solid tumor such as melanoma, head and neck, liver or kidney cancer.

The chain is built from TRBV27 and TRBJ2-7; tentatively, D is TRBD1 or TRBD2 (5 bases each). Trimming took off 5 bases at V and 5 bases at J, with 19 bases between the two ends. The CDR3 runs 15 residues. The germline V gene has CDR1 MNHEY and CDR2 SMNVEV (reference sequence). As DNA, the CDR3 is TGTGCCAGCAGTGGCCGGGGACGGTCTAGGCACGAGCAGTACTTC. It specifies CASSGRGRSRHEQYF.

The chain has TRBV7-2 and TRBJ1-3; D ambiguous. From germline, CDR1 is SGHTA and CDR2 FQGNSA. V was pared by 0 bases and J by 2 bases, with 8 bases between. This CDR3 contains 15 residues. The CDR3 region is CASSLANGPGNTIYF. Here the CDR3 DNA reads TGTGCCAGCAGCTTAGCGAATGGGCCTGGAAACACCATATATTTT.

The chain couples TRBV5-5 to TRBJ1-3, with no clear D. V was cut by 5 bases and J by 0 bases, with 12 bases left in between. This CDR3 has 15 residues. Germline CDR1 is SGHKS and CDR2 is YYEKEE (reference sequence). The CDR3 spells CASRSDGNSGNTIYF. The CDR3 DNA is TGTGCCAGCAGGTCTGACGGAAACTCTGGAAACACCATATATTTT. Based on the CDR3 plus reference TRBV5-5 and TRBJ1-3, the full variable domain is DAGVTQSPTHLIKTRGQQVTLRCSPISGHKSVSWYQQVLGQGPQFIFQYYEKEERGRGNFPDRFSARQFPNYSSELNVNALLLGDSALYLCASRSDGNSGNTIYFGEGSWLTVV.

V and J are TRBV28 and TRBJ1-6; TRBD1 agrees at 7 bases. The CDR3 runs 17 residues. Germline V lookup: CDR1 MDHEN, CDR2 SYDVKM. With V trimmed by 4 bases and J by 1 base, 7 bases remained unmatched. Written as DNA, the CDR3 is TGTGCCAGCAGTTCAGACAGGGCGAAGTCCTATAATTCACCCCTCCACTTT. Its translation is CASSSDRAKSYNSPLHF.

The genes are TRBV6-5 and TRBJ2-7; 8 bases match TRBD1. The germline gives CDR1 MNHEY, CDR2 SVGAGI. Trimming at V came to 2 bases and at J to 6 bases, leaving 6 bases not matched to a gene. CDR3 length: 14 residues. In DNA form, the CDR3 reads TGTGCCAGCAGTTACGGGCAGGGGGCTGTCGAGCAGTACTTC. As protein: CASSYGQGAVEQYF.

V and J are TRBV5-4 and TRBJ2-1, with D perhaps matching TRBD2 (5 bases). V was pared by 0 bases and J by 5 bases, with 12 bases between. Per germline, CDR1 SGHNT and CDR2 YYREEE (reference sequence). This CDR3 region has 15 residues. The CDR3 DNA reads as TGTGCCAGCAGCTTGGCTGGGTGGCGGGACAATGAGCAGTTCTTC. Amino acids: CASSLAGWRDNEQFF.

The chain combines TRBV4-3 with TRBJ2-1; D uncertain. Trimming took off 1 base at V and 8 bases at J, with 15 bases between the two ends. Germline CDR1 and CDR2: LGHNA and YSLEER. The CDR3 covers 15 residues. CDR3 in DNA: TGCGCCAGCAGCCAAGGTCTCGGCACGCTCCATGAGCAGTTCTTC. Translating gives CASSQGLGTLHEQFF.

This sequence joins TRBV18 and TRBJ2-1; the D call may be TRBD1 or TRBD2 (6 bases each). Germline CDR1 and CDR2: KGHSH and LQKENI. The CDR3 sequence is 11 residues long. V shed 5 bases and J shed 14 bases, with 13 bases lying between them. The CDR3 sequence: CASSTTGGEFF. The CDR3 DNA reads as TGTGCCAGCTCAACGACAGGAGGGGAGTTCTTC.

This chain links TRBV10-2 with TRBJ2-1; no clear D. V lost 6 bases and J lost 2, with 11 bases in between. Germline loops: CDR1 WSHSY, CDR2 SAAADI. This CDR3 is 14 amino acids long. The CDR3 sequence: CASSGEHTYNEQFF. The DNA of the CDR3 is TGCGCCAGCAGCGGAGAGCACACCTACAATGAGCAGTTCTTC.

This clone rates as medium-sized. The V and J genes are TRBV30 and TRBJ1-1, with D hard to call. V lost 2 bases to trimming and J lost 1 base, with 8 bases between them. This CDR3 is built from 13 residues. Germline loops: CDR1 GTSNPN, CDR2 SVGIG (reference sequence). CDR3 in DNA: TGTGCCTGGAGTAGGGAGGGGAACACTGAAGCTTTCTTT. It yields the protein CAWSREGNTEAFF. The entire variable domain, with the rest obtained from reference TRBV30 and TRBJ1-1, is as follows: SQTIHQWPATLVQPVGSPLSLECTVEGTSNPNLYWYRQAAGRGLQLLFYSVGIGQISSEVPQNLSASRPQDRQFILSSKKLLLSDSGFYLCAWSREGNTEAFFGQGTRLTVV.

This chain joins TRBV5-1 and TRBJ2-2; 11 bases are shared with TRBD2. Germline CDR1 SGHRS, CDR2 YFSETQ. J gave up 2 bases and V 7 bases, and 1 base lay outside the gene matches. The CDR3 loop spans 14 amino acids. The CDR3 nucleotides are TGCGCCAGCCGACTAGCGGGAAACACCGGGGAGCTGTTTTTT. It specifies CASRLAGNTGELFF.

J is TRBJ2-1 and V is TRBV9; the D is unclear. Germline assignment: CDR1 SGDLS and CDR2 YYNGEE. The CDR3 loop spans 14 amino acids. V lost 0 bases, J lost 7 bases, and 11 bases lay in between. The CDR3 region has the DNA TGTGCCAGCAGCGTAGAAGAGTGGTCTAATGAGCAGTTCTTC. This gives the protein CASSVEEWSNEQFF.

The rearrangement links TRBV2 to TRBJ2-5; 12 bases agree with TRBD2. V gave up 5 bases and J gave up 0 bases; unmatched junction bases: 4. Per germline, CDR1 SNHLY and CDR2 FYNNEI. The CDR3 has 16 residues. The CDR3 is CASSTWTSGNQETQYF. The CDR3 DNA is TGTGCCAGCAGTACGTGGACTAGCGGGAACCAAGAGACCCAGTACTTC.

V gene TRBV9 combines with J gene TRBJ2-2; 7 bases align to TRBD1. Germline-derived CDR1 and CDR2 are SGDLS and YYNGEE. J lost 4 bases, V lost 3 bases, and 6 bases had no gene match. The CDR3 covers 15 residues. CDR3 sequence: CASSGQGQITGELFF. The CDR3 DNA sequence: TGTGCCAGCAGCGGCCAGGGACAGATCACCGGGGAGCTGTTTTTT.

This chain links TRBV29-1 with TRBJ2-5, with a weak D call TRBD2 (5 bases). Trimming took 4 bases from V and 5 from J, leaving 14 bases between them. CDR3 length: 13 residues. Looked up from germline, CDR1 is SQVTM and CDR2 is ANQGSEA. In DNA, the CDR3 is TGCAGCGTTGCCCCCCTACTAGGGGAGACCCAGTACTTC. It codes for CSVAPLLGETQYF.

The chain carries TRBV7-9 and TRBJ1-1, with D tentatively TRBD1 (5 bases). The CDR3 covers 15 residues. The germline V gene encodes CDR1 SEHNR and CDR2 FQNEAQ (reference sequence). Trimming pared 5 bases from V and 0 bases from J, leaving 13 bases between. CDR3 nucleotide sequence: TGTGCCAGCAGCCCGGCTGGGGGAGTGAACACTGAAGCTTTCTTT. As protein: CASSPAGGVNTEAFF.

Only a few counts were recorded for this clone. J is TRBJ2-1 and V is TRBV6-4, with 8 bases aligning to TRBD2. Germline V lookup: CDR1 MRHNA, CDR2 SNTAGT. Unmatched junction bases numbered 8, after V lost 4 bases and J lost 6 bases. The CDR3 runs to 15 residues. As DNA, the CDR3 is TGTGCCAGCAGTGCGGAGGACAGCGGGGGCAATGAGCAGTTCTTC. Translated: CASSAEDSGGNEQFF.

J is TRBJ2-3 and V is TRBV11-2; D gene ambiguous. V dropped 1 base and J dropped 8 bases, with 4 bases sitting between them. Germline CDR1 is SGHAT and CDR2 is FQNNGV. This CDR3 region has 11 residues. As DNA, the CDR3 is TGTGCCAGCAGCTTAGGCGGTACGCAGTATTTT. Its translation is CASSLGGTQYF.

This chain connects TRBV7-3 to TRBJ2-3; TRBD1 agrees at 10 bases. Germline loops: CDR1 SGHTA, CDR2 FQGTGA. The CDR3 has 13 residues. J was trimmed by 6 bases and V by 5 bases; bases with no gene match: 2. In DNA form, the CDR3 reads TGTGCCAGCAGCCGGGGACAGGGGGATACGCAGTATTTT. This translates into CASSRGQGDTQYF.

V gene TRBV18 combines with J gene TRBJ1-1; D uncertain. Germline V lookup: CDR1 KGHSH, CDR2 LQKENI. The CDR3 consists of 15 residues. Deletions cut 0 bases from V and 1 base from J, with 9 bases between. Written as DNA, the CDR3 is TGTGCCAGCTCACCACCAGAAGGAGGGAACACTGAAGCTTTCTTT. Its protein product is CASSPPEGGNTEAFF.

CDR3 region: CASSLEGQSYEQYF. DNA of the CDR3: TGCGCCAGCAGCTTGGAGGGACAGTCCTACGAGCAGTACTTC. This sequence joins TRBV5-1 and TRBJ2-7; 7 positions match TRBD1. The J segment lost 1 base and the V segment lost 0 bases, leaving 1 base of the junction unmatched. Germline values: CDR1 SGHRS, CDR2 YFSETQ. CDR3 length equals 14 residues.

The V and J genes are TRBV13 and TRBJ2-5; tentative D call: TRBD1 (6 bases). CDR1 is PRHDT, CDR2 FYEKMQ, per germline (reference sequence). This CDR3 contains 16 residues. V was shortened by 5 bases and J by 1 base, with 17 bases between the two germline ends. DNA of the CDR3: TGTGCCAGCAGCCGAGGGGGAAAAGGGGGCCAAGAGACCCAGTACTTC. Translation gives CASSRGGKGGQETQYF.

The DNA of the CDR3 is TGTGCCTGGAGTGTTCTCGGGATGGTTGGCTACACCTTC. This gives the protein CAWSVLGMVGYTF. This chain links TRBV30 with TRBJ1-2, with D uncertain. The germline CDR1 and CDR2 sequences are GTSNPN and SVGIG (reference sequence). The length of the CDR3 is 13 residues. The V end was cut by 0 bases, the J end by 7 bases, with 12 bases between.

Only a few counts were recorded for this clone. The chain couples TRBV19 to TRBJ1-2; D may be TRBD1 (5 bases). CDR3 length: 13 amino acids. The germline V gene has CDR1 LNHDA and CDR2 SQIVND (reference sequence). V was pared by 7 bases and J by 5 bases, with 14 bases between. The CDR3 region has the DNA TGTGCCAGTACGTCAGGGAGGACTTATGGCTACACCTTC. Protein: CASTSGRTYGYTF.

CDR3 nucleotide sequence: TGCGCCAGCAGAAGGACAGGGGAGGGGGATACGCAGTATTTT. This gives the protein CASRRTGEGDTQYF. The chain combines TRBV5-1 with TRBJ2-3; 9 nucleotides agree with TRBD1. CDR1 is SGHRS, CDR2 YFSETQ, per germline. The V gene end was trimmed by 5 bases and the J gene end by 6 bases; junction bases not matched to a gene: 7. The CDR3 totals 14 residues.

The genes are TRBV29-1 and TRBJ2-7; tentative D call: TRBD1 (5 bases). The CDR3 contains 12 residues. Deletions cut 4 bases from V and 4 bases from J, with 11 bases between. Germline V gene data show CDR1 as SQVTM and CDR2 as ANQGSEA. The CDR3 spells CSVAGRAYEQYF. CDR3 sequence (DNA): TGCAGCGTTGCGGGCAGGGCTTACGAGCAGTACTTC.

The chain recombines TRBV5-6 with TRBJ1-4, with D unclear. CDR3 size: 16 residues. Trimming cost V 1 base and J 7 bases, with 17 bases left between them. Germline CDR1 SGHDT, CDR2 YYEEEE. CDR3 bases: TGTGCCAGCAGCTTGAAGCAACTGGGAGGCTCTGAAAAACTGTTTTTT. Protein: CASSLKQLGGSEKLFF.